The 5 T cell receptor beta chains presented below share a single source sample, sequenced in a study of cytomegalovirus exposure and HLA in healthy donors. A multiplex PCR was run with 60 Vbeta primers and 13 Jbeta primers. Only in-frame clones appear in the TCRdb table, and some are missing; sequencing was by immunoSEQ multiplex PCR. The sample gives around 200,000 clones, over 75% of which show up once; roughly a tenth is in the top ten. What was sequenced was PBMCs. The receptors originated from a woman between 45 and 60 years old in good health and CMV-seropositive.

V and J are TRBV7-9 and TRBJ2-7; tentatively, D is TRBD1 (6 bases). Trimming cost V 5 bases and J 5 bases, with 19 bases left between them. The CDR3 spans 15 residues. Germline V gene lookup returns CDR1 SEHNR and CDR2 FQNEAQ (reference sequence). Written as DNA, the CDR3 is TGTGCCAGCAGCGGTGACAGGTTCGGCCCCCACGAGCAGTACTTC. Protein sequence: CASSGDRFGPHEQYF.

The V call is TRBV28, the J call TRBJ1-4; D may be TRBD1 (6 bases). Per the germline V gene, CDR1 is MDHEN and CDR2 is SYDVKM. The CDR3 loop spans 14 amino acids. V lost 10 bases to trimming and J lost 8 bases, with 20 bases between them. This CDR3 reads CAINELGADEKLFF. In DNA form, the CDR3 reads TGTGCCATCAACGAGCTGGGGGCGGACGAAAAACTGTTTTTT. Based on the CDR3 plus reference TRBV28 and TRBJ1-4, the full variable domain is DVKVTQSSRYLVKRTGEKVFLECVQDMDHENMFWYRQDPGLGLRLIYFSYDVKMKEKGDIPEGYSVSREKKERFSLILESASTNQTSMYLCAINELGADEKLFFGSGTQLSVL.

The chain carries TRBV5-6 and TRBJ2-5; D gene unclear. The CDR3 is 15 residues long. Trimming cost V 2 bases and J 4 bases, with 15 bases left between them. Germline lookup yields CDR1 SGHDT and CDR2 YYEEEE. CDR3 coding DNA: TGTGCCAGCAGCTTTGGAGCCCTATCTCGAGAGACCCAGTACTTC. Its translation: CASSFGALSRETQYF.

This clone has a handful of counts. The V and J genes are TRBV7-8 and TRBJ1-3; D gene unclear. The CDR3 extends over 12 amino acids. V shed 6 bases and J shed 7 bases, with 10 bases lying between them. In germline, CDR1 is SGHVS, CDR2 FQNEAQ. The CDR3 coding sequence is TGTGCCAGCAGTCGACTTGGGAACACCATATATTTT. Its protein is CASSRLGNTIYF.

The rearrangement links TRBV18 to TRBJ2-2; 8 nucleotides align to TRBD1. The CDR3 sequence is 16 residues long. Germline V gene data show CDR1 as KGHSH and CDR2 as LQKENI. The trim removed 4 bases at V and 3 bases at J, leaving 7 bases unmatched. The chain's CDR3 is CASSRLVTGDTGELFF. CDR3 bases: TGTGCCAGCTCACGCCTAGTGACAGGGGACACCGGGGAGCTGTTTTTT.